A single sample gave rise to the 27 T cell receptor beta chains below, sequenced in a study of CD8 T cells in ankylosing spondylitis. TCRdb called the 5' RACE reads again in MiXCR, with one record for every CDR3 protein. The table includes roughly 280,000 distinct CDR3 sequences, around 18% detected once. Material for sequencing was blood, either unsorted or a sorted T cell fraction (not recorded which). These receptors originate from a male donor with ankylosing spondylitis or in good health (not recorded which).

This clonotype has a handful of counts. The V and J genes are TRBV6-5 and TRBJ2-5, with 15 bases aligning to TRBD2. The CDR3 runs to 18 residues. Germline V CDR1 and CDR2: MNHEY, SVGAGI. The junction had 6 bases not matched to a gene; V was cut back by 2 bases and J by 2 bases. CDR3: CASSYRTSGGAGQETQYF. The CDR3 nucleotides read TGTGCCAGCAGTTACCGGACTAGCGGGGGGGCCGGGCAAGAGACCCAGTACTTC.

This clonotype was recorded many times. The V call is TRBV10-3, the J call TRBJ2-1, with D hard to call. The V end lost 1 base, the J end lost 6 bases, and 4 bases lay between the germline ends. This CDR3 contains 12 residues. Germline V gene lookup returns CDR1 ENHRY and CDR2 SYGVKD. The CDR3 DNA reads as TGTGCCATCAGTGAGTTAGGCAATGAGCAGTTCTTC. Its translation is CAISELGNEQFF.

This chain joins TRBV2 and TRBJ2-5; 7 bases map to TRBD1. The V and J ends lost 7 bases and 5 bases, in that order; junction bases with no gene match: 7. The germline gives CDR1 SNHLY, CDR2 FYNNEI. The CDR3 covers 13 residues. The CDR3 reads CASTRTGYETQYF. Here the CDR3 DNA reads TGTGCCAGCACCCGGACAGGCTACGAGACCCAGTACTTC.

The V gene is TRBV10-3, the J gene TRBJ2-1, with a weak D call TRBD2 (6 bases). This CDR3 comprises 12 residues. Trimming removed 11 bases at V and 7 bases at J, with 15 bases between. Germline V gene data show CDR1 as ENHRY and CDR2 as SYGVKD. The CDR3 sequence is CAARDFANEQFF. In DNA, the CDR3 is TGTGCCGCACGGGACTTCGCGAATGAGCAGTTCTTC.

The CDR3 bases are TGTGCCAGCAGTGAACTAGCGAAGCAAGAGACCCAGTACTTC. Translation gives CASSELAKQETQYF. The chain uses TRBV25-1 and TRBJ2-5; a possible D gene is TRBD2 (6 bases). The CDR3 extends over 14 amino acids. CDR1 and CDR2 from the germline V gene are MGHDK and SYGVNS. Trimming took off 2 bases at V and 2 bases at J, with 9 bases between the two ends.

V usage is TRBV12-3 or TRBV12-4 and J usage is TRBJ2-5, with D tentatively TRBD2 (7 bases). CDR3 length: 16 amino acids. Trimming took 5 bases from V and 7 from J, leaving 23 bases between them. The CDR3 here is CASSVERGGGRRTQYF. The CDR3 DNA follows: TGTGCCAGCAGTGTGGAGCGGGGTGGGGGGCGGAGGACCCAGTACTTC.

This clonotype was seen a handful of times. The chain is built from TRBV5-1 and TRBJ2-1; D ambiguous. From germline, CDR1 is SGHRS and CDR2 YFSETQ. CDR3 length equals 14 residues. V was trimmed by 4 bases and J by 4 bases, leaving 12 bases between them. The CDR3 protein is CASSPALGYNEQFF. Here the CDR3 DNA reads TGCGCCAGCAGCCCGGCCCTCGGTTACAATGAGCAGTTCTTC.

In this sample, this clonotype turned up a few times. The chain combines TRBV5-6 with TRBJ1-1; D uncertain. Looked up from germline, CDR1 is SGHDT and CDR2 is YYEEEE. V was trimmed by 4 bases and J by 1 base, leaving 11 bases between them. The CDR3 is made up of 14 amino acids. The chain's CDR3 is CASSLPGANTEAFF. The CDR3 DNA follows: TGTGCCAGCAGCCTACCTGGAGCGAACACTGAAGCTTTCTTT.

Ten or more counts support this clonotype. The chain combines TRBV20-1 with TRBJ2-1; TRBD1 or TRBD2 may be the D gene (6 bases each). Trimming left V 2 bases short and J 5 bases short, with 13 bases between. The CDR3 loop spans 14 amino acids. CDR1 is DFQATT and CDR2 is SNEGSKA in the germline V gene (reference sequence). CDR3 sequence reads: CSARTGGLNNEQFF. The DNA of the CDR3 is TGCAGTGCTAGAACCGGGGGCCTGAACAATGAGCAGTTCTTC.

The chain is built from TRBV12-3 or TRBV12-4 and TRBJ2-5; perhaps D is TRBD1 or TRBD2 (5 bases each). The CDR3 extends over 14 amino acids. Trimming took 6 bases from V and 2 from J, leaving 13 bases between them. As DNA, the CDR3 is TGTGCCAGCAGGCTTCATGGGGGACAAGAGACCCAGTACTTC. Its protein is CASRLHGGQETQYF.

This clonotype occurred a few times. The gene calls are TRBV28 and TRBJ2-7; D is possibly TRBD2 (6 bases). There are 18 residues in the CDR3. V lost 5 bases and J 5 bases, leaving 28 bases between the germline ends. The germline V gene has CDR1 MDHEN and CDR2 SYDVKM. The CDR3 spells CASSPKGLRRGIRNEQYV. In DNA, the CDR3 is TGTGCCAGCAGTCCCAAGGGCCTTCGGCGCGGGATACGGAACGAGCAGTACGTC.

This clonotype occurred a few times. V and J are TRBV7-6 and TRBJ2-3; 11 nucleotides agree with TRBD1. The CDR3 length is 18 residues. Germline V gene data show CDR1 as SGHVS and CDR2 as FNYEAQ. J was trimmed by 1 base and V by 1 base; bases with no gene match: 7. CDR3 DNA: TGTGCCAGCAGCTTAGGGACAGGGGGCCACATTCGCACAGATACGCAGTATTTT. This gives the protein CASSLGTGGHIRTDTQYF.

The V and J genes are TRBV29-1 and TRBJ2-3, with 7 bases identical to TRBD2. The CDR3 totals 14 residues. J was trimmed by 4 bases and V by 0 bases; bases with no gene match: 4. Germline V gene lookup returns CDR1 SQVTM and CDR2 ANQGSEA. Here the CDR3 DNA reads TGCAGCGTTGAAGATTGGGAGGGACCAGATACGCAGTATTTT. Amino acid sequence: CSVEDWEGPDTQYF.

This clonotype occurred many times. The chain uses TRBV7-2 and TRBJ2-3; D is unclear. V lost 1 base, J lost 1 base, and 9 bases lay in between. Germline assignment: CDR1 SGHTA and CDR2 FQGNSA. CDR3 length: 15 residues. As DNA, the CDR3 is TGTGCCAGCAGCTTAGGGTCTGGGGGCACAGATACGCAGTATTTT. This gives the protein CASSLGSGGTDTQYF.

V and J are TRBV7-3 and TRBJ2-1; D is unresolved. Germline V gene lookup returns CDR1 SGHTA and CDR2 FQGTGA. The CDR3 runs 17 residues. V lost 5 bases, J lost 4 bases, and 21 bases lay in between. CDR3 amino acids: CASSPLLALQNYNEQFF. The DNA of the CDR3 is TGTGCCAGCAGCCCCCTTTTGGCCCTGCAAAATTACAATGAGCAGTTCTTC.

This chain joins TRBV6-1 and TRBJ2-7, with D unclear. The ends were cut back, 7 bases at V and 0 bases at J, with 13 bases in the middle. CDR1 and CDR2 (germline): MNHNS, SASEGT. The CDR3 length is 14 residues. DNA of the CDR3: TGTGCCAGCACCCCCTATGGCAGCTCCTACGAGCAGTACGTC. Translating it yields CASTPYGSSYEQYV.

This clonotype turned up a few times. The J gene is TRBJ1-6, the V gene TRBV6-1; D uncertain. The CDR3 spans 11 residues. Trimming shortened V by 6 bases and J by 14 bases, and 11 bases separated the two germline ends. The germline CDR1 and CDR2 sequences are MNHNS and SASEGT. In DNA, the CDR3 is TGTGCCAGCAGCGGGCAATTGACCCTCCACTTT. It yields the protein CASSGQLTLHF.

This clonotype was counted only a few times. V and J are TRBV12-3 or TRBV12-4 and TRBJ1-5; TRBD1 is a possible D gene (5 bases). This CDR3 has 15 amino acids. The V and J ends lost 3 bases and 1 base respectively, with 10 bases between them. In DNA, the CDR3 is TGTGCCAGCAGTTTTGTTTCAGGGAGCAATCAGCCCCAGCATTTT. Translated, it gives CASSFVSGSNQPQHF.

This clonotype has just a few counts. The rearrangement links TRBV5-1 to TRBJ2-3; 7 bases line up with TRBD1. The CDR3 runs 15 residues. V shed 4 bases, J shed 3 bases, and the junction held 8 bases outside the gene matches. Germline V lookup: CDR1 SGHRS, CDR2 YFSETQ. The CDR3 bases are TGCGCCAGCAGCCTCAGGACAGGCTTGACAGATACGCAGTATTTT. It translates to CASSLRTGLTDTQYF.

This clonotype was observed a few times. CDR3 sequence: CASSYKDISEQYV. Written as DNA, the CDR3 is TGTGCCAGCAGTTATAAGGACATCTCCGAGCAGTACGTC. This sequence joins TRBV6-2 or TRBV6-3 and TRBJ2-7; a weak D match, TRBD1 (5 bases). Between the trimmed V and J ends, which lost 3 bases and 6 bases, there was a span of 12 bases. Per the germline V gene, CDR1 is MNHEY and CDR2 is SVGEGT. There are 13 residues in the CDR3.

This clonotype came up a few times. This chain's CDR3 is CASSLAGGRYSPLHF. CDR3 DNA sequence: TGCGCCAGCAGCTTGGCAGGGGGCAGGTATTCACCCCTCCACTTT. The chain joins TRBV5-1 to TRBJ1-6, with TRBD1 identical over 8 bases. V lost 0 bases, J lost 8 bases, and 4 bases stayed unmatched. The germline CDR1 and CDR2 sequences are SGHRS and YFSETQ. The CDR3 runs 15 residues.

CDR3 in DNA: TGTGCCAGCAGCTCAAGGTTCCCAGGCTCTGAAGCTTTCTTT. Translation gives CASSSRFPGSEAFF. The rearrangement joins TRBV5-6 to TRBJ1-1; no reliable D call. CDR3 length: 14 amino acids. V lost 3 bases and J lost 6, with 15 bases in between. Germline CDR1 SGHDT, CDR2 YYEEEE.

The chain combines TRBV7-9 with TRBJ1-4, with D possibly TRBD1 on 6 matching bases. V was cut by 3 bases and J by 3 bases, with 14 bases left in between. The CDR3 has 16 residues. Germline loops: CDR1 SEHNR, CDR2 FQNEAQ (reference sequence). The CDR3 reads CASSFMGARANEKLFF. The CDR3 DNA is TGTGCCAGCAGCTTTATGGGGGCGAGGGCTAATGAAAAACTGTTTTTT. Full variable domain (missing parts from reference TRBV7-9 and TRBJ1-4): DTGVSQNPRHKITKRGQNVTFRCDPISEHNRLYWYRQTLGQGPEFLTYFQNEAQLEKSRLLSDRFSAERPKGSFSTLEIQRTEQGDSAMYLCASSFMGARANEKLFFGSGTQLSVL.

This clonotype was recorded at least ten times. The chain links TRBV7-9 to TRBJ2-3; tentative D call: TRBD1 (6 bases). Germline assignment: CDR1 SEHNR and CDR2 FQNEAQ (reference sequence). Trimming removed 6 bases from V and 4 bases from J, with 14 bases in between. There are 14 residues in the CDR3. The CDR3 DNA is TGTGCCAGCAGAAAACCAGGGGTTCCAGATACGCAGTATTTT. Protein: CASRKPGVPDTQYF.

V and J are TRBV5-1 and TRBJ1-6; D is unresolved. Per germline, CDR1 SGHRS and CDR2 YFSETQ. CDR3 length: 15 amino acids. V lost 0 bases and J lost 7, with 11 bases in between. CDR3 sequence: CASSLVRQANSPLHF. Written as DNA, the CDR3 is TGCGCCAGCAGCTTGGTCCGGCAAGCAAATTCACCCCTCCACTTT.

The sample holds a few counts of this clonotype. V usage is TRBV20-1 and J usage is TRBJ1-3; the D is unclear. Trimming took 1 base from V and 2 from J, leaving 12 bases between them. Per germline, CDR1 DFQATT and CDR2 SNEGSKA (reference sequence). The CDR3 totals 15 residues. The CDR3 region is CSARVAGPTGNTIYF. In DNA form, the CDR3 reads TGCAGTGCTAGAGTCGCAGGTCCCACTGGAAACACCATATATTTT.

V gene TRBV12-3 or TRBV12-4 combines with J gene TRBJ1-5, with D perhaps matching TRBD1 (6 bases). Trimming left V 5 bases short and J 1 base short, with 15 bases between. The CDR3 totals 16 residues. CDR3 in DNA: TGTGCCAGCAGTCCCAAAGGGGGGGGAAGCAATCAGCCCCAGCATTTT. This encodes CASSPKGGGSNQPQHF.